The clone carrying this TCR beta chain was counted between two and nine times. The antigen is not known. Every participating donor contributed roughly 10 milliliters of peripheral blood through a draw. Isolating PBMCs gave at least 6 million of these cells per sample. The sample is drawn from a study of blood T cells in healthy people across ages. Study-wide points: A roughly linear age-dependent decrease characterized TCR beta diversity per million T cells.

Next came a second PCR, run for about 6 to 12 cycles, which used a sample-barcoded 5' primer along with a J-beta primer mix. TCRdb reprocessed the 5' RACE reads with MiXCR, giving one entry per CDR3 protein. Of about 1.6 million distinct CDR3 sequences detected, roughly 30% appear once; the ten largest clones hold about 10%. This TCR was recovered from a woman aged 30 to 39 in good health. The sample consisted of blood.

Here the CDR3 reads CASSREMNTEAFF. For the CDR3, the DNA is TGTGCCAGCAGCCGGGAGATGAACACTGAAGCTTTCTTT. The rearrangement uses TRBV7-9 and TRBJ1-1; no reliable D call. V dropped 5 bases and J dropped 0 bases, with 7 bases sitting between them. This CDR3 has 13 residues. CDR1 and CDR2 (germline): SEHNR, FQNEAQ (reference sequence).